One and the same sample provided the 12 T cell receptor beta chains below, sequenced in a study of shared clonotypes between healthy human individuals. Libraries were prepared by immunoSEQ multiplex PCR; TCRdb keeps only in-frame clonotypes and omits some of them. The top ten hold roughly 1% of the sample, which has more than 2 million clones, less than 95% seen once. Positive CCR7 selection of CD45RO-negative cells yielded the naive CD8 cells, and terminally differentiated effector memory CD45RA+ cells were excluded. Specimen: naive CD8+ T cells sorted from blood. The receptors were gathered from a man aged 18 to 29 in good health.

The CDR3 nucleotides read TGCAGCGTGAACGGGGGGATTGATGAAAAACTGTTTTTT. Translated: CSVNGGIDEKLFF. This rearrangement joins TRBV29-1 to TRBJ1-4; perhaps TRBD1 as D (5 bases). CDR1 SQVTM and CDR2 ANQGSEA come from the germline V gene. The CDR3 sequence is 13 residues long. The V and J ends lost 6 bases and 6 bases respectively, with 14 bases between them.

This chain joins TRBV28 and TRBJ2-3; 11 positions agree with TRBD2. The V gene's germline CDR1 is MDHEN and CDR2 SYDVKM. This CDR3 comprises 16 residues. Losses at the gene ends were 8 bases for V and 6 bases for J; bases not matched to a gene: 13. The chain's CDR3 is CASGLAGGLFSDTQYF. DNA of the CDR3: TGTGCCAGCGGTCTAGCGGGGGGATTATTTTCCGATACGCAGTATTTT.

This clone was seen a handful of times. The chain combines TRBV5-4 with TRBJ2-5; the D is unclear. Germline V gene lookup returns CDR1 SGHNT and CDR2 YYREEE (reference sequence). The CDR3 has 13 residues. Trimming stripped 4 bases from V and 0 bases from J, with 7 bases between. CDR3 amino acids: CASSLGYQETQYF. Here the CDR3 DNA reads TGTGCCAGCAGCCTCGGGTACCAAGAGACCCAGTACTTC.

This chain links TRBV5-4 with TRBJ2-2; D remains ambiguous. This CDR3 is built from 14 residues. Trimming shortened V by 2 bases and J by 0 bases, and 5 bases separated the two germline ends. Per the germline V gene, CDR1 is SGHNT and CDR2 is YYREEE (reference sequence). This CDR3 reads CASSFGPNTGELFF. Here the CDR3 DNA reads TGTGCCAGCAGCTTTGGCCCGAACACCGGGGAGCTGTTTTTT.

On this clone: Other DNA sequences from this sample encode an identical CDR3 as well. CDR3 region: CASSIGGTSNQPQHF. The CDR3, as DNA: TGTGCCAGTAGTATAGGTGGAACGAGCAATCAGCCCCAGCATTTT. The gene calls are TRBV19 and TRBJ1-5; D remains ambiguous. The CDR3 runs to 15 residues. V dropped 1 base and J dropped 1 base, with 8 bases sitting between them. In germline, CDR1 is LNHDA, CDR2 SQIVND (reference sequence).

The chain is built from TRBV19 and TRBJ2-3, with D perhaps TRBD2 (6 bases). V shed 4 bases and J shed 2 bases, with 13 bases lying between them. The CDR3 has 15 amino acids. CDR1 and CDR2 from the germline V gene are LNHDA and SQIVND (reference sequence). The CDR3 nucleotides are TGTGCCAGTAGTACTCCGGGACTTTACACAGATACGCAGTATTTT. Encoded protein: CASSTPGLYTDTQYF.

The chain joins TRBV4-3 to TRBJ2-7, with D hard to call. This CDR3 spans 15 amino acids. Deletions cut 1 base from V and 0 bases from J, with 10 bases between. The germline V gene encodes CDR1 LGHNA and CDR2 YSLEER. The CDR3 spells CASSQVYGSSYEQYF. The CDR3 nucleotides are TGCGCCAGCAGCCAAGTATACGGTAGCTCCTACGAGCAGTACTTC.

V and J are TRBV6-5 and TRBJ2-5; maybe TRBD2 (5 bases). The closer fit of TRBJ2-7 to the DNA end suggests the J call may be wrong. Germline CDR1 MNHEY, CDR2 SVGAGI. The CDR3 consists of 15 residues. The CDR3 DNA reads TGTGCCAGCAGACCTCTTCCGGGGAGCTCCTACGAGCAGTACTTC. Translated, it gives CASRPLPGSSYEQYF.

The chain links TRBV27 to TRBJ1-6; 7 bases agree with TRBD1. Trimming cost V 3 bases and J 6 bases; bases outside gene matches: 14. CDR3 size: 18 residues. Germline CDR1 MNHEY, CDR2 SMNVEV (reference sequence). CDR3 coding DNA: TGTGCCAGCAGTTTCGGGACAGTCGTAGGGTTTGGTAATTCACCCCTCCACTTT. It is translated as CASSFGTVVGFGNSPLHF.

Of note for this clone: The junction does not match germline at one end; this may be a read error. This CDR3 is also generated by other DNA sequences in the sample. The rearrangement joins TRBV5-1 to TRBJ1-3, with TRBD1 identical over 7 bases. The CDR3 covers 16 residues. Germline V CDR1 and CDR2: SGHRS, YFSETQ. The CDR3 nucleotides are TGCGCCAGCAGCTTGGGTGGACAGGTTTTCGGAAACACTATATATTTT. This translates into CASSLGGQVFGNTIYF.

This chain connects TRBV7-3 to TRBJ2-7, with D possibly TRBD2 on 5 matching bases. Germline loops: CDR1 SGHTA, CDR2 FQGTGA. The CDR3 is 13 residues long. Trimming took off 3 bases at V and 3 bases at J, with 9 bases between the two ends. Written as DNA, the CDR3 is TGTGCCAGCAGCTTGGACTCAGGCTACGAGCAGTACTTC. This translates into CASSLDSGYEQYF.

V usage is TRBV9 and J usage is TRBJ1-6, with 9 bases fitting TRBD1. The V segment lost 7 bases and the J segment 9 bases; nucleotides outside the gene matches: 2. CDR1 and CDR2 from the germline V gene are SGDLS and YYNGEE. This CDR3 region has 12 residues. The CDR3 nucleotides are TGTGCCAGCGGACAGGGGAGTTCACCCCTCCACTTT. Translating gives CASGQGSSPLHF.